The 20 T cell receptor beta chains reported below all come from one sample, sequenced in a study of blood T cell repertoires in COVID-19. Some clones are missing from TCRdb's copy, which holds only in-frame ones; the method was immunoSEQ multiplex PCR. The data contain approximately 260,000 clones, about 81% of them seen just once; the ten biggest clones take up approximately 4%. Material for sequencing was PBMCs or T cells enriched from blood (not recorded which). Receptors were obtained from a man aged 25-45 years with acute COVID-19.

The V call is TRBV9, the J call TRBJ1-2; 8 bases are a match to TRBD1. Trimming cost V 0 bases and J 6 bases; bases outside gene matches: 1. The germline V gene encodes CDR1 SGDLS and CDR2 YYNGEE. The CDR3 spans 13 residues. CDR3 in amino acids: CASSVEQGDGYTF. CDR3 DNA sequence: TGTGCCAGCAGCGTAGAACAGGGGGATGGCTACACCTTC. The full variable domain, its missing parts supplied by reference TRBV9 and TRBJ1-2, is DSGVTQTPKHLITATGQRVTLRCSPRSGDLSVYWYQQSLDQGLQFLIQYYNGEERAKGNILERFSAQQFPDLHSELNLSSLELGDSALYFCASSVEQGDGYTFGSGTRLTVV.

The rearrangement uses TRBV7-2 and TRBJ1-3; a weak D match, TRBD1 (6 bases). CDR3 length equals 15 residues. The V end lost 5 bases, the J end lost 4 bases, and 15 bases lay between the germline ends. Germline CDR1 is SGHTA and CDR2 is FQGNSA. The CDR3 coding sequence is TGTGCCAGCAGCCAACAGGACAGTCCCGGAAACACCATATATTTT. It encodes CASSQQDSPGNTIYF.

CDR3 amino acids: CASSSTVVDEAFF. As DNA, the CDR3 is TGCGCCAGCAGTTCGACTGTTGTGGATGAAGCTTTCTTT. The chain carries TRBV10-1 and TRBJ1-1; D ambiguous. Germline loops: CDR1 WNHNN, CDR2 SYGVQD (reference sequence). Trimming left V 5 bases short and J 7 bases short, with 14 bases between. The CDR3 covers 13 residues.

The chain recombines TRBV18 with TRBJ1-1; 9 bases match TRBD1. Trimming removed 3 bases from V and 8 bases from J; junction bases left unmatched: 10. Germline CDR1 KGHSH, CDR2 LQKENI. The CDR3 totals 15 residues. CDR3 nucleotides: TGTGCCAGCTCACCGAAAATTACAGGGGGCGCGGAAGCTTTCTTT. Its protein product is CASSPKITGGAEAFF.

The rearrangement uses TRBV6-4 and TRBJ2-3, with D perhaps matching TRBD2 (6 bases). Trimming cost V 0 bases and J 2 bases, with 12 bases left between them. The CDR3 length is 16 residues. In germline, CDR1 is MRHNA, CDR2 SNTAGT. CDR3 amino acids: CASSDSFSGHTDTQYF. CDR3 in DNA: TGTGCCAGCAGTGACTCGTTTAGCGGCCACACAGATACGCAGTATTTT.

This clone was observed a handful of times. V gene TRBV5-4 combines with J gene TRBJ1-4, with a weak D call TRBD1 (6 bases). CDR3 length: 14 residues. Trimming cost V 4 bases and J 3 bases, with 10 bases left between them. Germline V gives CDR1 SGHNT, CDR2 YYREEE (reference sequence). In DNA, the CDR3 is TGTGCCAGCAGCGTGGACAGATCTAATGAAAAACTGTTTTTT. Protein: CASSVDRSNEKLFF.

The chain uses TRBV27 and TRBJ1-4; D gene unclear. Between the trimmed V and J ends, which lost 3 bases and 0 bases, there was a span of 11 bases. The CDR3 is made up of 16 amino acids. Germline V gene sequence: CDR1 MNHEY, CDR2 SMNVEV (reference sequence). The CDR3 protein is CASSFYGSATNEKLFF. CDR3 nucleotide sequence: TGTGCCAGCAGTTTCTACGGGTCCGCAACTAATGAAAAACTGTTTTTT.

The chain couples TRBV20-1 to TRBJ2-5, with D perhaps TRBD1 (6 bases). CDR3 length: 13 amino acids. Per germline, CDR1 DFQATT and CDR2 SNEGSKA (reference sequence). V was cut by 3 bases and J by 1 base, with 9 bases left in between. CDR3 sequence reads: CSASRDTQETQYF. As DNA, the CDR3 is TGCAGTGCTAGTAGGGACACCCAAGAGACCCAGTACTTC.

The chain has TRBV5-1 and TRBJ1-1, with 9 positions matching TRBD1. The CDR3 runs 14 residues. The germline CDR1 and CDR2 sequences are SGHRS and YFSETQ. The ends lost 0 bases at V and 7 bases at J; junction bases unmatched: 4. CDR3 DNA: TGCGCCAGCAGCTTGGCACAGGGGGCTGGTGAAGCTTTCTTT. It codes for CASSLAQGAGEAFF.

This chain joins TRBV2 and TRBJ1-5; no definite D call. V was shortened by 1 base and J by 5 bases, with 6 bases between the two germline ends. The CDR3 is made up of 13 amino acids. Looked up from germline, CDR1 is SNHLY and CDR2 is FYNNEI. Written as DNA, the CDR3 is TGTGCCAGCAGTGAAGGTCGTGATCAGCCCCAGCATTTT. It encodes CASSEGRDQPQHF.

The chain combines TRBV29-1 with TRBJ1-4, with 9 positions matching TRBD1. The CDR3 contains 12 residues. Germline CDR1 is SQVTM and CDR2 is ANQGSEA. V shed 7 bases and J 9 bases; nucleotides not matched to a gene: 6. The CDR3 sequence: CSGGTGLKKLFF. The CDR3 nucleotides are TGCAGCGGGGGGACAGGGCTGAAAAAACTGTTTTTT.

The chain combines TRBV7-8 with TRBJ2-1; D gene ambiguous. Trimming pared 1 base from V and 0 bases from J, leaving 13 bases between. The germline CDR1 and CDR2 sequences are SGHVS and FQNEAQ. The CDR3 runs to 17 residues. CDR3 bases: TGTGCCAGCAGCTTAGTTGGTTCCTACAGCTCCTACAATGAGCAGTTCTTC. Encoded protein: CASSLVGSYSSYNEQFF.

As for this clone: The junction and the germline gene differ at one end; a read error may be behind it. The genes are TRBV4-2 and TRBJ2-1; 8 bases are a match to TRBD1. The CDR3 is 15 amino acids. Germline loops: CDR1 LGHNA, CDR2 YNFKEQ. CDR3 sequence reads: CASSQDPRTGSNFVF. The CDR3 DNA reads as TGTGCCAGCAGCCAAGACCCCCGGACAGGGTCCAATTTTGTCTTC.

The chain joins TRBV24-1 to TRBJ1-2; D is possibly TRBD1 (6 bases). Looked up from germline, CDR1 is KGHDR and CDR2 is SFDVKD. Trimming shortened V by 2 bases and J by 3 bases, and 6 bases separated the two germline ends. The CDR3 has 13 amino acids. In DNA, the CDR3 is TGTGCCACCAGTGATTGGACAGACTATGGCTACACCTTC. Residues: CATSDWTDYGYTF.

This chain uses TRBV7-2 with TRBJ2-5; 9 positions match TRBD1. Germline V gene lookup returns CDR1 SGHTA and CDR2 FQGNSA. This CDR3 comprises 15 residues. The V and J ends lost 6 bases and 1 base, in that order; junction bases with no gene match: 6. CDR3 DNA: TGTGCCAGCAGTCGGACAGGGGCCCTCCAAGAGACCCAGTACTTC. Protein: CASSRTGALQETQYF.

DNA of the CDR3: TGCAGCGTTGGGGGACAGGGGGGCAATCAGCCCCAGCATTTT. Translation: CSVGGQGGNQPQHF. The rearrangement joins TRBV29-1 to TRBJ1-5; 11 bases agree with TRBD1. The CDR3 length is 14 residues. Per the germline V gene, CDR1 is SQVTM and CDR2 is ANQGSEA. Losses at the gene ends were 4 bases for V and 2 bases for J; bases not matched to a gene: 1.

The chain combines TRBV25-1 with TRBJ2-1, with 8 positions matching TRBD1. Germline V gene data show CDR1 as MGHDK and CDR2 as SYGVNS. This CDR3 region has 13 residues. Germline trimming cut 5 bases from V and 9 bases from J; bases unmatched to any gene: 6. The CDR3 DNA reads TGTGCCAGCAGTCAGGGGGCGATTGGTGAGCAGTTCTTC. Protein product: CASSQGAIGEQFF. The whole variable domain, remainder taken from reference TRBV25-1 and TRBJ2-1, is EADIYQTPRYLVIGTGKKITLECSQTMGHDKMYWYQQDPGMELHLIHYSYGVNSTEKGDLSSESTVSRIRTEHFPLTLESARPSHTSQYLCASSQGAIGEQFFGPGTRLTVL.

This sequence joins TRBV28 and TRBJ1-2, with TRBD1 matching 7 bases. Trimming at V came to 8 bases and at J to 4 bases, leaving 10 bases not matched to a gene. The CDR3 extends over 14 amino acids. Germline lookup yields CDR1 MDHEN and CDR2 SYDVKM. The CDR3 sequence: CASGIVRDSYGYTF. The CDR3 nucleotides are TGTGCCAGCGGAATAGTCCGGGACAGCTATGGCTACACCTTC.

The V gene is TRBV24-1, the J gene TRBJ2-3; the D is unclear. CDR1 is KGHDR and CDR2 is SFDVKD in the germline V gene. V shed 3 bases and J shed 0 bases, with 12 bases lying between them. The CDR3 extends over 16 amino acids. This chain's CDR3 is CATSDPTVSSTDTQYF. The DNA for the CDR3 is TGTGCCACCAGTGATCCCACAGTCTCTAGCACAGATACGCAGTATTTT.

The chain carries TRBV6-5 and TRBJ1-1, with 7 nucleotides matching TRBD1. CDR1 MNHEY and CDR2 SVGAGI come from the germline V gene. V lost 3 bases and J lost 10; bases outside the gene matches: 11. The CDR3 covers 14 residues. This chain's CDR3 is CASSYGQVKGGAFF. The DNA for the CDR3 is TGTGCCAGCAGTTATGGACAGGTTAAAGGGGGAGCTTTCTTT.